This T cell receptor beta chain emerged from a study of shared T cell receptors in the human thymus. Method: immunoSEQ multiplex PCR; TCRdb's copy keeps in-frame clones and lacks some. Of about 610,000 clones listed, around 89% were seen once; the top ten hold 0.0095% to 0.012%. The junction had 8 bases not matched to a gene; V was cut back by 6 bases and J by 4 bases. This CDR3 comprises 16 residues. The germline CDR1 and CDR2 sequences are GTSNPN and SVGIG (reference sequence). In addition, the sample was reused for a study of human thymus T cells. From that study: Infants, healthy and Finnish, who were having corrective surgery for congenital heart defects served as donors. From resections taken during corrective heart surgery, the thymus tissue was obtained. Both thymic and peripheral blood repertoires showed apparently biased V and J usage.

This receptor was obtained from a boy younger than two with a congenital heart defect. The chain links TRBV30 to TRBJ2-3, with 15 bases aligning to TRBD2. Sequencing input: thymocytes. CDR3 DNA: TGTGCCTGCCCTGGACTAGCGGGAGGGGTGGCAGATACGCAGTATTTT. As protein: CACPGLAGGVADTQYF.